This T cell receptor (beta chain) emerged from a study of T cell responses to AZD1222 COVID-19 vaccine. The study, taken as a whole, reports: Targeting of unmutated variant regions was reportedly seen in nearly half of spike-specific TCRs.

Germline lookup yields CDR1 SEHNR and CDR2 FQNEAQ (reference sequence). CDR3 size: 13 residues. V was clipped by 5 bases and J by 2 bases, with 9 bases between them. Sequencing used immunoSEQ multiplex PCR; TCRdb keeps in-frame clones, though not all of them. The table records about 120,000 clones, approximately 90% of them present only once. The sample holds one count of this clone. Antigen specificity is unknown. Analyses pooled second doses at about 4 or about 12 weeks. The specimen was peripheral blood, collected 28 days after the second AZD1222 dose. The clonotype originates from an adult who received the AZD1222 COVID-19 vaccine. The rearrangement links TRBV7-9 to TRBJ1-2; tentatively, D is TRBD1 (6 bases). This CDR3 reads CASSRTGNYGYTF. DNA of the CDR3: TGTGCCAGCAGCCGCACAGGGAACTATGGCTACACCTTC.